One sample yielded the 14 T cell receptor beta chains listed below, sequenced in a study of T-cell reconstitution after alpha-beta-depleted transplantation in children (dated by TCRdb to 2016 to 2017). The sample's treatment or condition, from its label and the paper: allogeneic hematopoietic cell transplantation with graft depleted of TCRalphabeta T cells and CD19 B cells. The library was made by PCR. Sequenced on an Illumina HiSeq 2500. Molecular barcoding was employed in the preparation of TCR libraries, with unique molecular identifiers being used to normalize TCRbeta repertoire quantification. TCRdb handled the public reads itself, with Q25 trimming in fastp and clone calling in MiXCR, and kept productive beta chains. CDR3 protein sequences are deduplicated, and each keeps its most common genes and DNA. This sample gives roughly 120,000 distinct CDR3 sequences in total; 9% to 12% of them show up just once. The ten largest clones represent around 34% of the sample.

The sequencing used PBMCs, collected before TCRalphabeta/CD19-depleted stem cell transplant. The receptors originated from a boy between 2 and 10 years old with acute lymphoblastic leukemia, due to receive a stem cell transplant.

This clonotype showed up many times. The CDR3 loop is CASSGLDGSSYNEQFF. CDR3 nucleotide sequence: TGCGCCAGCAGCGGACTCGACGGTAGCTCCTACAATGAGCAGTTCTTC. V gene TRBV5-1 combines with J gene TRBJ2-1; possible D gene TRBD2, 5 bases. V lost 4 bases and J lost 0, with 14 bases in between. The CDR3 totals 16 residues. CDR1 SGHRS and CDR2 YFSETQ come from the germline V gene.

This clonotype has ten or more counts. This sequence joins TRBV10-2 and TRBJ2-7; D possibly corresponds to TRBD2 (5 bases). The CDR3 extends over 13 amino acids. Germline-derived CDR1 and CDR2 are WSHSY and SAAADI. V was shortened by 10 bases and J by 7 bases, with 20 bases between the two germline ends. The CDR3 protein is CATMGEGAREQYF. CDR3 coding DNA: TGCGCCACCATGGGTGAGGGAGCGAGGGAGCAGTACTTC.

This clonotype was seen more than once but under ten times. The gene calls are TRBV28 and TRBJ2-1, with 8 bases that match TRBD2. V gave up 6 bases and J gave up 2 bases; unmatched junction bases: 9. This CDR3 contains 16 residues. The V gene's germline CDR1 is MDHEN and CDR2 SYDVKM. The CDR3 region is CASRTQAGATYNEQFF. CDR3 DNA: TGTGCCAGCAGGACACAAGCGGGAGCCACCTACAATGAGCAGTTCTTC.

This clonotype has a count of ten or more. V and J are TRBV5-1 and TRBJ2-1; 7 positions agree with TRBD2. This CDR3 comprises 14 residues. Trimming took 3 bases from V and 8 from J; bases not matched to a gene: 8. In germline, CDR1 is SGHRS, CDR2 YFSETQ. The CDR3 reads CASSWTRGTYEQFF. The CDR3 bases are TGCGCCAGCAGCTGGACTAGGGGTACCTATGAGCAGTTCTTC.

This clonotype has just a few counts. V is TRBV11-2 and J is TRBJ1-3; TRBD1 agrees at 9 bases. The CDR3 loop spans 16 amino acids. In germline, CDR1 is SGHAT, CDR2 FQNNGV. J gave up 4 bases and V 3 bases, and 7 bases lay outside the gene matches. The CDR3 spells CASSLRTGASGNTIYF. CDR3 DNA: TGTGCCAGCAGCTTGCGGACAGGGGCCTCCGGAAACACCATATATTTT.

This clonotype was seen only a few times. This sequence joins TRBV30 and TRBJ2-1, with D perhaps TRBD1 (5 bases). V gave up 7 bases and J gave up 7 bases, with 14 bases separating them. The CDR3 loop spans 12 amino acids. Per germline, CDR1 GTSNPN and CDR2 SVGIG (reference sequence). The CDR3 nucleotides are TGTGCCTTCGGACACTTGGGGAATGAGCAGTTCTTC. It codes for CAFGHLGNEQFF.

Ten or more counts support this clonotype. The V and J genes are TRBV20-1 and TRBJ2-1, with TRBD2 matching 7 bases. Trimming cost V 6 bases and J 1 base; bases outside gene matches: 9. This CDR3 has 15 residues. The germline V gene encodes CDR1 DFQATT and CDR2 SNEGSKA (reference sequence). CDR3 in amino acids: CSANPPAGSYNEQFF. The CDR3 DNA is TGCAGTGCCAACCCGCCAGCGGGATCCTACAATGAGCAGTTCTTC.

The rearrangement uses TRBV6-2 or TRBV6-3 and TRBJ2-7; 10 bases agree with TRBD2. The V segment lost 10 bases and the J segment 4 bases; nucleotides outside the gene matches: 10. Germline-derived CDR1 and CDR2 are MNHEY and SVGEGT. The CDR3 spans 14 residues. CDR3 protein: CATRGSGRAYEQYF. The CDR3 nucleotides read TGTGCCACCCGTGGGAGCGGGAGGGCGTACGAGCAGTACTTC.

This clonotype was counted ten times or more. This sequence joins TRBV5-6 and TRBJ2-3; tentative D call: TRBD1 (5 bases). V lost 2 bases and J 2 bases, leaving 9 bases between the germline ends. Germline CDR1 reads SGHDT; CDR2 reads YYEEEE. This CDR3 region has 14 residues. The CDR3 protein is CASSFQGPTDTQYF. CDR3 DNA: TGTGCCAGCAGCTTCCAGGGCCCCACAGATACGCAGTATTTT.

The chain combines TRBV24-1 with TRBJ2-3; TRBD2 agrees at 12 bases. Looked up from germline, CDR1 is KGHDR and CDR2 is SFDVKD. This CDR3 region has 16 residues. V was pared by 3 bases and J by 4 bases, with 4 bases of the junction left unmatched. The CDR3 reads CATSDPLAGGPDTQYF. The CDR3 DNA reads as TGTGCCACCAGTGATCCTCTAGCGGGAGGGCCAGATACGCAGTATTTT.

The chain joins TRBV11-2 to TRBJ2-1, with TRBD2 matching over 14 bases. With 4 bases clipped from V and 9 bases from J, the junction kept 5 bases outside the gene matches. Per the germline V gene, CDR1 is SGHAT and CDR2 is FQNNGV. CDR3 size: 15 residues. In DNA form, the CDR3 reads TGTGCCAGCAGCTCGGGGACTAGCGGGAGTAGTGAGCAGTTCTTC. This gives the protein CASSSGTSGSSEQFF. The variable domain in full, completed from reference TRBV11-2 and TRBJ2-1, reads EAGVAQSPRYKIIEKRQSVAFWCNPISGHATLYWYQQILGQGPKLLIQFQNNGVVDDSQLPKDRFSAERLKGVDSTLKIQPAKLEDSAVYLCASSSGTSGSSEQFFGPGTRLTVL.

The chain links TRBV7-8 to TRBJ2-5; D might be TRBD2 (5 bases). Trimming took 2 bases from V and 4 from J, leaving 8 bases between them. Germline V gene lookup returns CDR1 SGHVS and CDR2 FQNEAQ. This CDR3 contains 13 residues. The CDR3 coding sequence is TGTGCCAGCAGCTTAAGGAGCGGAGAGACCCAGTACTTC. The encoded protein is CASSLRSGETQYF.

The table lists this clonotype with many counts. J is TRBJ1-2 and V is TRBV29-1, with D possibly TRBD1 on 5 matching bases. Germline V lookup: CDR1 SQVTM, CDR2 ANQGSEA. Trimming cost V 6 bases and J 3 bases, with 17 bases left between them. The CDR3 is 14 amino acids. The CDR3 nucleotides read TGCAGCGTAGACGGGACGGACAAGTACTATGGCTACACCTTC. It specifies CSVDGTDKYYGYTF. The complete variable domain, with remaining parts taken from reference TRBV29-1 and TRBJ1-2, reads SAVISQKPSRDICQRGTSLTIQCQVDSQVTMMFWYRQQPGQSLTLIATANQGSEATYESGFVIDKFPISRPNLTFSTLTVSNMSPEDSSIYLCSVDGTDKYYGYTFGSGTRLTVV.

The sample holds a few counts of this clonotype. This chain links TRBV7-9 with TRBJ2-7; 8 nucleotides line up with TRBD1. Germline CDR1 SEHNR, CDR2 FQNEAQ (reference sequence). The CDR3 consists of 14 residues. The trim removed 1 base at V and 8 bases at J, leaving 7 bases unmatched. DNA for the CDR3: TGTGCCAGCAGCTTAGATGTTTCAGGGGGCAAGCAGTACTTC. Translating gives CASSLDVSGGKQYF.